One and the same sample provided the 14 T cell receptor beta chains below, sequenced in a study of blood T cells in healthy people across ages. Combining a sample-barcoded 5' primer with a J-beta primer mix, a second PCR ran for roughly 7 to 12 cycles. MiXCR, applied by TCRdb to the 5' RACE reads, yields one record per CDR3 protein. Of about 1,500,000 distinct CDR3 sequences listed, about 30% are singletons. What was sequenced was blood. These receptors originate from a woman in her 30s in good health.

This sequence joins TRBV29-1 and TRBJ2-3; TRBD1 matches at 7 bases. V lost 6 bases to trimming and J lost 2 bases; unmatched junction nucleotides: 8. The CDR3 has 14 amino acids. The germline CDR1 and CDR2 sequences are SQVTM and ANQGSEA. DNA of the CDR3: TGCAGCGTCCTTACGGGACAGAACACAGATACGCAGTATTTT. This sequence encodes CSVLTGQNTDTQYF.

This clonotype came up a few times. V is TRBV20-1 and J is TRBJ1-2; a possible D gene is TRBD1 (6 bases). This CDR3 region has 14 residues. V shed 1 base and J shed 2 bases, with 11 bases lying between them. Per the germline V gene, CDR1 is DFQATT and CDR2 is SNEGSKA (reference sequence). The CDR3 region is CSARVGGGNYGYTF. The CDR3 DNA follows: TGCAGTGCTAGAGTTGGAGGGGGGAACTATGGCTACACCTTC.

This clonotype was picked up a small number of times. One junction end does not reproduce the germline sequence, and a read error may be involved. This chain uses TRBV12-5 with TRBJ2-1, with 9 bases matching TRBD1. This CDR3 spans 13 amino acids. The germline gives CDR1 LGHNT, CDR2 FRNRAP. The CDR3 DNA sequence: TGTGCTGGTGGTGGGACAGGGCACAATGAGCAGTTCTTC. This sequence encodes CAGGGTGHNEQFF.

The chain recombines TRBV6-2 or TRBV6-3 with TRBJ2-1, with 9 bases aligning to TRBD2. The CDR3 loop spans 14 amino acids. Looked up from germline, CDR1 is MNHEY and CDR2 is SVGEGT. V gave up 7 bases and J gave up 7 bases; unmatched junction bases: 8. CDR3 residues: CASNGLAGVNEQFF. The CDR3 DNA is TGTGCCAGCAACGGATTAGCGGGGGTTAATGAGCAGTTCTTC.

The chain carries TRBV28 and TRBJ1-1; D perhaps matches TRBD1 (6 bases). Per the germline V gene, CDR1 is MDHEN and CDR2 is SYDVKM. The CDR3 extends over 14 amino acids. Trimming took 4 bases from V and 10 from J, leaving 19 bases between them. The CDR3, as DNA: TGTGCCAGCAGTTCCCGGGACACCCGAGGGGTAGCTTTCTTT. Encoded protein: CASSSRDTRGVAFF.

V gene TRBV4-3 combines with J gene TRBJ2-3, with D perhaps matching TRBD1 (5 bases). The CDR3 is made up of 15 amino acids. Germline V gene lookup returns CDR1 LGHNA and CDR2 YSLEER. V lost 0 bases, J lost 4 bases, and 11 bases lay in between. The CDR3 is CASSQDGAGADTQYF. DNA for the CDR3: TGCGCCAGCAGCCAAGATGGGGCAGGCGCAGATACGCAGTATTTT.

This clonotype has at least ten counts. The rearrangement uses TRBV20-1 and TRBJ2-3; 9 bases map to TRBD2. Germline V gene lookup returns CDR1 DFQATT and CDR2 SNEGSKA (reference sequence). V was pared by 5 bases and J by 0 bases, with 3 bases of the junction left unmatched. The CDR3 extends over 14 amino acids. The CDR3 DNA sequence: TGCAGTGCTCCTACTAGCGGGAGCACAGATACGCAGTATTTT. It specifies CSAPTSGSTDTQYF.

This clonotype came up a few times. The chain combines TRBV29-1 with TRBJ2-5; the D gene is possibly TRBD2 (5 bases). This CDR3 region has 12 residues. Germline V gene sequence: CDR1 SQVTM, CDR2 ANQGSEA. Trimming took off 6 bases at V and 5 bases at J, with 13 bases between the two ends. The CDR3 loop is CSVRDQGETQYF. CDR3 nucleotide sequence: TGCAGCGTCCGGGATCAAGGGGAGACCCAGTACTTC.

As regards this clonotype: A single base separates this from a much larger clone, so it may be a read error. The chain uses TRBV11-2 and TRBJ2-7, with 7 bases matching TRBD2. CDR3 length: 15 amino acids. In germline, CDR1 is SGHAT, CDR2 FQNNGV. The CDR3 region has the DNA TGTGTCAGCAGCTTAGCTTGGGAGGGGCGGTACGAGCAGTACTTC. Its translation is CVSSLAWEGRYEQYF.

The V and J genes are TRBV14 and TRBJ2-1; D uncertain. CDR3 size: 16 residues. The V gene lost 1 base and the J gene lost 0 bases, with 10 bases spanning the gap. CDR1 SGHDN and CDR2 FVKESK come from the germline V gene. The CDR3 region has the DNA TGTGCCAGCAGCCAAGCCCCGCTGTACTCCTACAATGAGCAGTTCTTC. This codes for CASSQAPLYSYNEQFF. The full variable domain, its missing parts supplied by reference TRBV14 and TRBJ2-1, is EAGVTQFPSHSVIEKGQTVTLRCDPISGHDNLYWYRRVMGKEIKFLLHFVKESKQDESGMPNNRFLAERTGGTYSTLKVQPAELEDSGVYFCASSQAPLYSYNEQFFGPGTRLTVL.

This chain uses TRBV20-1 with TRBJ1-2, with no clear D. Germline V gene lookup returns CDR1 DFQATT and CDR2 SNEGSKA (reference sequence). This CDR3 comprises 11 residues. With 5 bases removed from V and 6 bases from J, the gap between germline ends came to 10 bases. The CDR3 sequence: CSAERPDGYTF. CDR3 DNA: TGCAGTGCTGAAAGACCCGATGGCTACACCTTC.

This clonotype was seen a few times. The rearrangement joins TRBV28 to TRBJ1-6, with a tentative D call TRBD1 (6 bases). Deletions cut 6 bases from V and 4 bases from J, with 13 bases between. The V gene's germline CDR1 is MDHEN and CDR2 SYDVKM. The length of the CDR3 is 15 residues. CDR3 coding DNA: TGTGCCAGCAGGTACGGGACACCATATAATTCACCCCTCCACTTT. Translated: CASRYGTPYNSPLHF.

The J gene is TRBJ2-7, the V gene TRBV6-5; 11 bases fit TRBD1. CDR1 MNHEY and CDR2 SVGAGI come from the germline V gene. V shed 3 bases and J 11 bases; nucleotides not matched to a gene: 12. The CDR3 has 15 amino acids. CDR3 coding DNA: TGTGCCAGCAGTTATAGCAGGACAGGGGGCAGTGAGGAGTACTTC. It is translated as CASSYSRTGGSEEYF.

Only a few counts were recorded for this clonotype. J is TRBJ2-7 and V is TRBV4-1; a weak D match, TRBD2 (5 bases). Germline CDR1 reads MGHRA; CDR2 reads YSYEKL. CDR3 length: 17 amino acids. V lost 1 base, J lost 2 bases, and 18 bases lay in between. The DNA of the CDR3 is TGCGCCAGCAGCCAAGTAGGTCGGCAACGGGGAGCCTACGAGCAGTACTTC. It yields the protein CASSQVGRQRGAYEQYF.